The source of this TCR beta chain is a study of T cell changes during pregnancy in multiple sclerosis. V was shortened by 0 bases and J by 3 bases, with 15 bases between the two germline ends. Germline lookup yields CDR1 MGHRA and CDR2 YSYEKL. CDR3 length: 16 amino acids. The assay was immunoSEQ multiplex PCR, and TCRdb's table has in-frame clones only and misses some. Of tens of thousands of clones listed, 80% to 95% are singletons. The rearrangement joins TRBV4-1 to TRBJ2-7; D possibly corresponds to TRBD2 (5 bases). Sequences were derived from peripheral blood, sampled in the first trimester of pregnancy. This receptor was obtained from a female donor in good health, enrolled as a control in a pregnancy study. The CDR3 loop is CASSQERRGSIYEQYF. The CDR3 DNA sequence: TGCGCCAGCAGCCAAGAACGACGTGGGAGTATCTACGAGCAGTACTTC.